Presented here are 31 T cell receptor beta chains from one specimen sequenced in a study of T cell repertoires in aging, cancer and after chemotherapy. Peripheral blood genomic DNA, not sorted cells or RNA, was the template. TRB rearrangements spanning V, D and J were amplified using mixed TRB-A/B primers. One entry per CDR3 protein, called by TCRdb with MiXCR from the multiplex PCR reads. This table holds some 2,000 distinct CDR3 sequences, about 21% found once. Sequencing used blood. These receptors all stem from a human donor with a solid tumor.

This rearrangement joins TRBV20-1 to TRBJ1-1, with D perhaps matching TRBD1 (5 bases). This CDR3 has 15 amino acids. V was trimmed by 0 bases and J by 4 bases, leaving 15 bases between them. CDR1 and CDR2 (germline): DFQATT, SNEGSKA (reference sequence). CDR3 in DNA: TGCAGTGCTAGAGATCGGGGGAGGGGAACCACTGAAGCTTTCTTT. Protein sequence: CSARDRGRGTTEAFF.

The J gene is TRBJ2-3, the V gene TRBV20-1; D call uncertain. The CDR3 loop spans 14 amino acids. The V and J ends lost 0 bases and 6 bases respectively, with 13 bases between them. CDR1 and CDR2 (germline): DFQATT, SNEGSKA (reference sequence). The chain's CDR3 is CSARDPALTDTQYF. As DNA, the CDR3 is TGCAGTGCTAGAGATCCGGCCCTTACGGATACGCAGTATTTT.

In regard to this clonotype: Relative to the germline gene, one junction end is altered; a read error may explain this. The V and J genes are TRBV5-5 and TRBJ2-5; a possible D gene is TRBD2 (5 bases). The CDR3 is 13 residues long. Germline values: CDR1 SGHKS, CDR2 YYEKEE (reference sequence). The DNA for the CDR3 is TGCGCCAGCAGCTTGGGCGGGCAAGAGACCCAGTACTTC. Its translation: CASSLGGQETQYF.

This clonotype is deemed medium-sized. The chain employs TRBV5-5 and TRBJ1-6; D remains unclear. Germline CDR1 SGHKS, CDR2 YYEKEE (reference sequence). The CDR3 is 15 residues long. The V end was cut by 0 bases, the J end by 8 bases, with 12 bases between. CDR3 DNA sequence: TGTGCCAGCAGCTTGGAATTCTGGCTGGATTCACCCCTCCACTTT. Protein product: CASSLEFWLDSPLHF.

This clonotype is labeled medium-sized. V and J are TRBV12-3 or TRBV12-4 and TRBJ2-5, with unresolved D. This CDR3 is 10 amino acids long. Trimming pared 8 bases from V and 5 bases from J, leaving 6 bases between. For the CDR3, the DNA is TGTGCCAGCGGGCGGGAGACCCAGTACTTC. Translation: CASGRETQYF.

This clonotype qualifies as medium-sized (0.01 to 0.1%). This chain joins TRBV6-1 and TRBJ2-7; D remains unclear. The CDR3 covers 14 residues. V was pared by 0 bases and J by 3 bases, with 9 bases between. From germline, CDR1 is MNHNS and CDR2 SASEGT. CDR3 region: CASSEAHSVYEQYF. The CDR3, as DNA: TGTGCCAGCAGTGAAGCGCATTCGGTCTACGAGCAGTACTTC.

By share of the sample, this clonotype is medium-sized. The chain recombines TRBV12-3 or TRBV12-4 with TRBJ2-1, with 8 nucleotides matching TRBD2. The CDR3 sequence is 14 residues long. V trimming: 6 bases; J trimming: 4 bases; junction bases outside the gene matches: 5. The CDR3: CASRLTSEYNEQFF. The CDR3 nucleotides read TGTGCCAGCAGACTGACTAGCGAGTACAATGAGCAGTTCTTC.

The chain recombines TRBV27 with TRBJ2-2; D uncertain. The CDR3 runs 14 residues. Trimming removed 1 base from V and 0 bases from J, with 3 bases in between. The germline gives CDR1 MNHEY, CDR2 SMNVEV (reference sequence). The CDR3 nucleotides read TGTGCCAGCAGTTTATATCCGAACACCGGGGAGCTGTTTTTT. It encodes CASSLYPNTGELFF.

This clonotype was found a few times. The chain links TRBV4-1 to TRBJ1-1, with D possibly TRBD1 on 6 matching bases. Germline-derived CDR1 and CDR2 are MGHRA and YSYEKL. CDR3 length equals 14 residues. The V end was cut by 0 bases, the J end by 7 bases, with 12 bases between. The CDR3 DNA is TGCGCCAGCAGCCAAGAGGGGGCTCTGGGTGAAGCTTTCTTT. Its protein is CASSQEGALGEAFF.

This clonotype is medium-sized by share. This chain links TRBV6-5 with TRBJ2-2, with 12 bases fitting TRBD1. With V trimmed by 5 bases and J by 0 bases, 7 bases remained unmatched. This CDR3 is 18 amino acids long. The germline V gene has CDR1 MNHEY and CDR2 SVGAGI. The CDR3 coding sequence is TGTGCCAGCAGTAACCGGGACAGGGGGCCTGCGAACACCGGGGAGCTGTTTTTT. Translated, it gives CASSNRDRGPANTGELFF.

The rearrangement uses TRBV6-2 or TRBV6-3 and TRBJ1-1, with 11 bases aligning to TRBD1. V was clipped by 6 bases and J by 6 bases; unmatched bases: 12. Germline V gene data show CDR1 as MNHEY and CDR2 as SVGEGT. The CDR3 covers 16 residues. CDR3 in amino acids: CASRDGQGALRAEAFF. CDR3 bases: TGTGCCAGCAGGGATGGACAGGGGGCCCTTAGGGCTGAAGCTTTCTTT.

The chain has TRBV11-2 and TRBJ2-7; D unclear. V was pared by 2 bases and J by 2 bases, with 19 bases between. CDR1 SGHAT and CDR2 FQNNGV come from the germline V gene. The CDR3 has 17 residues. The CDR3 here is CASSLFFGPQPTYEQYF. The CDR3 DNA reads as TGTGCCAGCAGCTTATTTTTCGGACCGCAGCCGACCTACGAGCAGTACTTC.

Only a few counts were recorded for this clonotype. The chain uses TRBV4-2 and TRBJ2-7; unclear D gene. V gave up 0 bases and J gave up 7 bases, with 10 bases separating them. The germline V gene encodes CDR1 LGHNA and CDR2 YNFKEQ. The CDR3 contains 13 residues. This chain's CDR3 is CASSQDQLREQYF. The CDR3 DNA follows: TGTGCCAGCAGCCAAGATCAATTGCGGGAGCAGTACTTC.

This clonotype turned up a few times. The genes are TRBV20-1 and TRBJ2-3, with 15 bases aligning to TRBD2. V gave up 0 bases and J gave up 1 base; unmatched junction bases: 8. Per the germline V gene, CDR1 is DFQATT and CDR2 is SNEGSKA (reference sequence). This CDR3 region has 19 residues. The CDR3 spells CSARDRGLAGGRGTDTQYF. In DNA form, the CDR3 reads TGCAGTGCTAGAGATCGAGGACTAGCGGGAGGGAGGGGCACAGATACGCAGTATTTT.

By share of the sample, this clonotype is medium-sized. CDR3 protein: CASSIESTILWTGNEQFF. The CDR3 DNA reads TGTGCCAGTAGTATAGAGTCGACCATTTTATGGACCGGCAATGAGCAGTTCTTC. The chain uses TRBV19 and TRBJ2-1; D remains unclear. V was shortened by 0 bases and J by 6 bases, with 21 bases between the two germline ends. The CDR3 loop spans 18 amino acids. CDR1 and CDR2 (germline): LNHDA, SQIVND (reference sequence).

The CDR3 DNA reads as TGCGCCAGCAGACCCGCGGCCGGGACAGGGAACAATGAGCAGTTCTTC. This translates into CASRPAAGTGNNEQFF. This chain links TRBV5-1 with TRBJ2-1; 9 nucleotides align to TRBD1. The CDR3 is made up of 16 amino acids. Germline V gene data show CDR1 as SGHRS and CDR2 as YFSETQ. After removal of 5 bases from V and 5 bases from J, the junction contained 11 bases not matched to a gene.

By share, this clonotype counts as medium-sized. This chain uses TRBV19 with TRBJ1-3; D is uncertain. The CDR3 totals 14 residues. V dropped 2 bases and J dropped 0 bases, with 5 bases sitting between them. CDR1 is LNHDA and CDR2 is SQIVND in the germline V gene (reference sequence). For the CDR3, the DNA is TGTGCCAGTAGTATACGACTCTCTGGAAACACCATATATTTT. Translating it yields CASSIRLSGNTIYF. Filled out from reference TRBV19 and TRBJ1-3, the complete variable domain reads DGGITQSPKYLFRKEGQNVTLSCEQNLNHDAMYWYRQDPGQGLRLIYYSQIVNDFQKGDIAEGYSVSREKKESFPLTVTSAQKNPTAFYLCASSIRLSGNTIYFGEGSWLTVV.

By sample fraction, this clonotype is large. The chain's CDR3 is CASSPGQYGYTF. The CDR3 DNA reads as TGTGCCAGCAGCCCTGGACAGTATGGCTACACCTTC. The rearrangement uses TRBV5-6 and TRBJ1-2; possible D gene TRBD1, 6 bases. The CDR3 extends over 12 amino acids. Germline CDR1 SGHDT, CDR2 YYEEEE. Deletions cut 4 bases from V and 5 bases from J, with 9 bases between.

This clonotype was detected only a few times. The V call is TRBV20-1, the J call TRBJ2-1; D remains ambiguous. The germline gives CDR1 DFQATT, CDR2 SNEGSKA (reference sequence). The CDR3 covers 12 residues. V was trimmed by 2 bases and J by 8 bases, leaving 10 bases between them. Here the CDR3 reads CSARYVRDEQFF. The CDR3 nucleotides read TGCAGTGCTAGATATGTGCGAGATGAGCAGTTCTTC.

Comment on this clonotype: A read error is possible here, since a much larger clone lies one base away. The gene calls are TRBV27 and TRBJ2-3; D gene uncertain. The CDR3 is 14 residues long. Germline CDR1 MNHEY, CDR2 SMNVEV (reference sequence). Between the trimmed V and J ends, which lost 5 bases and 2 bases, there was a span of 11 bases. The CDR3 coding sequence is TGTGCCAGCAGTCCATTCGACCACACAGATACGCAGTATTTT. Its translation: CASSPFDHTDTQYF.

V usage is TRBV6-2 or TRBV6-3 and J usage is TRBJ1-1; 7 bases map to TRBD1. Germline V gene data show CDR1 as MNHEY and CDR2 as SVGEGT. The CDR3 contains 13 residues. V gave up 6 bases and J gave up 7 bases; unmatched junction bases: 8. The CDR3 is CASSSGQPNEAFF. The CDR3, as DNA: TGTGCCAGCAGCTCGGGACAGCCGAATGAAGCTTTCTTT.

This clonotype appeared a single time. With a much larger clone just one base away, this may be a read error. The J gene is TRBJ1-5, the V gene TRBV19; D gene unclear. Deletions cut 4 bases from V and 5 bases from J, with 6 bases between. Germline values: CDR1 LNHDA, CDR2 SQIVND (reference sequence). The CDR3 covers 12 residues. The CDR3 sequence is CASSKGDQPQHF. In DNA, the CDR3 is TGTGCCAGTAGTAAAGGAGATCAGCCCCAGCATTTT.

A single count supports this clonotype. V usage is TRBV6-5 and J usage is TRBJ1-6; D remains ambiguous. The length of the CDR3 is 15 residues. V gave up 4 bases and J gave up 7 bases, with 14 bases separating them. CDR1 and CDR2 (germline): MNHEY, SVGAGI. CDR3 sequence: CASSFPRTGNSPLHF. The CDR3 DNA is TGTGCCAGCAGTTTCCCTAGGACGGGAAATTCACCCCTCCACTTT.

In this sample, this clonotype is medium-sized. J is TRBJ2-2 and V is TRBV7-6; a weak D match, TRBD2 (5 bases). CDR3 length: 14 residues. CDR1 and CDR2 (germline): SGHVS, FNYEAQ. V was shortened by 3 bases and J by 4 bases, with 9 bases between the two germline ends. The CDR3 DNA reads TGTGCCAGCAGCTTCGGGGTGAGCACCGGGGAGCTGTTTTTT. This sequence encodes CASSFGVSTGELFF.

This clonotype is medium-sized within its sample. V and J are TRBV24-1 and TRBJ2-2; D perhaps matches TRBD1 (5 bases). This CDR3 contains 13 residues. With 9 bases removed from V and 7 bases from J, the gap between germline ends came to 14 bases. From germline, CDR1 is KGHDR and CDR2 SFDVKD. CDR3 nucleotides: TGTGCCACCTCGGGCAGGGATGGCGGGGAGCTGTTTTTT. Translating gives CATSGRDGGELFF.

A few counts support this clonotype. The V call is TRBV19, the J call TRBJ1-5; the D gene is possibly TRBD1 (6 bases). This CDR3 has 15 residues. Germline lookup yields CDR1 LNHDA and CDR2 SQIVND (reference sequence). V lost 9 bases, J lost 7 bases, and 22 bases lay in between. As DNA, the CDR3 is TGTGCCAGCAAAAACAGGGATGGAACGGGGCAGCCCCAGCATTTT. It yields the protein CASKNRDGTGQPQHF.

In this sample, this clonotype turned up a few times. This chain connects TRBV4-2 to TRBJ2-1; D gene ambiguous. The CDR3 totals 17 residues. V was pared by 0 bases and J by 4 bases, with 16 bases between. Germline CDR1 LGHNA, CDR2 YNFKEQ. CDR3 coding DNA: TGTGCCAGCAGCCAAGAGGGGTGGGGTGTGTGGTACAATGAGCAGTTCTTC. Its translation: CASSQEGWGVWYNEQFF.

This clonotype qualifies as large (0.1 to 1%). The CDR3 spells CASMDSTTDTQYF. CDR3 nucleotide sequence: TGTGCCAGTATGGACAGCACCACAGATACGCAGTATTTT. The J gene is TRBJ2-3, the V gene TRBV19; tentative D call: TRBD1 (6 bases). V was clipped by 7 bases and J by 2 bases, with 10 bases between them. CDR3 length: 13 amino acids. The germline V gene has CDR1 LNHDA and CDR2 SQIVND (reference sequence).

This clonotype counts as medium-sized (0.01 to 0.1%). The V gene is TRBV6-6, the J gene TRBJ2-1; 7 nucleotides match TRBD1. CDR1 is MNHNY, CDR2 SVGAGI, per germline (reference sequence). After removal of 5 bases from V and 15 bases from J, the junction contained 10 bases not matched to a gene. This CDR3 has 12 amino acids. The CDR3 DNA follows: TGTGCCAGCAGTCTGGACAGGAAGAATTTGTTCTTC. Its protein product is CASSLDRKNLFF.

This chain joins TRBV20-1 and TRBJ2-4; D is ambiguous. V was trimmed by 2 bases and J by 0 bases, leaving 8 bases between them. The CDR3 totals 14 residues. Germline-derived CDR1 and CDR2 are DFQATT and SNEGSKA (reference sequence). The CDR3 is CSARNSEAKNIQYF. DNA for the CDR3: TGCAGTGCTAGAAACAGCGAAGCCAAAAACATTCAGTACTTC.

V and J are TRBV11-2 and TRBJ2-5; no definite D call. Trimming stripped 1 base from V and 5 bases from J, with 11 bases between. The CDR3 consists of 14 residues. From germline, CDR1 is SGHAT and CDR2 FQNNGV. In DNA, the CDR3 is TGTGCCAGCAGCTTAGGTCTAGTCCCGGAGACCCAGTACTTC. Translation gives CASSLGLVPETQYF. The full variable domain, with the rest looked up from reference TRBV11-2 and TRBJ2-5, is EAGVAQSPRYKIIEKRQSVAFWCNPISGHATLYWYQQILGQGPKLLIQFQNNGVVDDSQLPKDRFSAERLKGVDSTLKIQPAKLEDSAVYLCASSLGLVPETQYFGPGTRLLVL.